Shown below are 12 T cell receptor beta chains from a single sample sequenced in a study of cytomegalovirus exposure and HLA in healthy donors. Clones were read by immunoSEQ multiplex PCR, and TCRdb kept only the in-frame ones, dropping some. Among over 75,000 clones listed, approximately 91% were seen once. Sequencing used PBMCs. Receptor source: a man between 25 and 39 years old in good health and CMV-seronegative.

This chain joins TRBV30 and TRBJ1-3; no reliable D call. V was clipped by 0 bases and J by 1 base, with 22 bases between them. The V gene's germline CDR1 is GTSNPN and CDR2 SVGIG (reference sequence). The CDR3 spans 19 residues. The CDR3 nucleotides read TGTGCCTGGAGTGTGGGTGACATCCGCCAGAGTGGTTCTGGAAACACCATATATTTT. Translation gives CAWSVGDIRQSGSGNTIYF.

CDR3 sequence: CASSPRTGGYDTDTQYF. DNA for the CDR3: TGTGCCAGCTCACCCCGGACAGGGGGGTACGACACAGATACGCAGTATTTT. The chain has TRBV18 and TRBJ2-3; 10 bases line up with TRBD1. CDR1 is KGHSH and CDR2 is LQKENI in the germline V gene. J lost 2 bases, V lost 3 bases, and 8 bases had no gene match. There are 17 residues in the CDR3.

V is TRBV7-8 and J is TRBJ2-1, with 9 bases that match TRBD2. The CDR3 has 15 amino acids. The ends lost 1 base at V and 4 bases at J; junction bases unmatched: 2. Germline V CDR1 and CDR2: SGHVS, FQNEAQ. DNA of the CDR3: TGTGCCAGCAGCTTAGGAGCGGGAGGATACAATGAGCAGTTCTTC. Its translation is CASSLGAGGYNEQFF.

CDR3 coding DNA: TGTGCCAGCAGCTCCTATGCAACTAATGAAAAACTGTTTTTT. This gives the protein CASSSYATNEKLFF. The chain uses TRBV7-2 and TRBJ1-4; D unclear. CDR1 SGHTA and CDR2 FQGNSA come from the germline V gene. The CDR3 covers 14 residues. The V and J ends lost 4 bases and 0 bases respectively, with 6 bases between them.

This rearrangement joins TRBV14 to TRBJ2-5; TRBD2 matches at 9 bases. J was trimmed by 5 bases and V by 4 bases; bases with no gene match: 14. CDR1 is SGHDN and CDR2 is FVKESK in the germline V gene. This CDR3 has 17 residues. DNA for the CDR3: TGTGCCAGCAGCCCGCATTTCCGCGGGAGGGTCTGGGAGACCCAGTACTTC. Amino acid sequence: CASSPHFRGRVWETQYF.

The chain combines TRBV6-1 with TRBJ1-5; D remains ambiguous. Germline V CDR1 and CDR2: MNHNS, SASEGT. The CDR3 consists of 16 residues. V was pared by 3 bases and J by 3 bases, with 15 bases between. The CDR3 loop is CASSDLQRGVNQPQHF. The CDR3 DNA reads TGTGCCAGCAGTGACCTACAAAGAGGAGTCAATCAGCCCCAGCATTTT.

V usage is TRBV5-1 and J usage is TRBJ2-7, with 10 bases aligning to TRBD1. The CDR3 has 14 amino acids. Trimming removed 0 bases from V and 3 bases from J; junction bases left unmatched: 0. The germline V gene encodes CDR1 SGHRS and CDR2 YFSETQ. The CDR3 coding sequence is TGCGCCAGCAGCTTGGGGGACAGGGGCTACGAGCAGTACTTC. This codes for CASSLGDRGYEQYF.

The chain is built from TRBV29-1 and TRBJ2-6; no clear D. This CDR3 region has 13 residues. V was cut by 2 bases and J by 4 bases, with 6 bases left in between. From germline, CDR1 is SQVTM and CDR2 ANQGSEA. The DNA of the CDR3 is TGCAGCGTTGAACAGTCCGGGGCCAACGTCCTGACTTTC. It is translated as CSVEQSGANVLTF.

CDR3 nucleotide sequence: TGTGCCAGCAGCCTTGGACAGGGTAACACCGGGGAGCTGTTTTTT. Amino acid sequence: CASSLGQGNTGELFF. V and J are TRBV27 and TRBJ2-2; TRBD1 agrees at 8 bases. The CDR3 totals 15 residues. CDR1 and CDR2 (germline): MNHEY, SMNVEV (reference sequence). V lost 6 bases to trimming and J lost 2 bases; unmatched junction nucleotides: 5.

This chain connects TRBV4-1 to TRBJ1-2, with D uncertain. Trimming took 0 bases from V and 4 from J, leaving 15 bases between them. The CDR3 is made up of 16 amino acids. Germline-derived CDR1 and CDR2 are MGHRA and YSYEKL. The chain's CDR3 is CASSQDLEGGSYGYTF. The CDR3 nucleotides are TGCGCCAGCAGCCAAGATCTGGAGGGAGGGAGCTATGGCTACACCTTC.

For the CDR3, the DNA is TGTGCCAGTAGAGGGGCGGGAAGCACAGATACGCAGTATTTT. Protein: CASRGAGSTDTQYF. The V and J genes are TRBV19 and TRBJ2-3, with D perhaps TRBD2 (6 bases). Per the germline V gene, CDR1 is LNHDA and CDR2 is SQIVND (reference sequence). V lost 6 bases, J lost 0 bases, and 10 bases lay in between. This CDR3 is built from 14 residues.

The CDR3 DNA sequence: TGTGCCATCGGGGGGGAGGCCACCTACGAGCAGTACTTC. Encoded protein: CAIGGEATYEQYF. The V call is TRBV10-3, the J call TRBJ2-7; 7 bases are shared with TRBD2. J lost 2 bases, V lost 8 bases, and 6 bases had no gene match. The CDR3 has 13 amino acids. From germline, CDR1 is ENHRY and CDR2 SYGVKD.